This TCR beta chain comes out of a study of monozygotic twins with inflammatory bowel disease. Study-wide findings and caveats: Healthy twins showed more clonotype sharing with others than IBD patients, especially patients with disease activity.

A note on this clonotype: Its antigen is unidentified.

TCRdb re-called the 5' RACE reads, yielding one record per CDR3 amino acid sequence without DNA. Its table records around 450,000 distinct CDR3 sequences. The sequenced sample consisted of blood. This sequence originates from a human donor with ulcerative colitis or Crohn's disease, or a healthy co-twin of an affected twin (not recorded which).

The CDR3 loop is CASSLRTGGAYHEQFF. V gene TRBV3-1 combines with J gene TRBJ2-1; TCRdb's D call of TRBD1 is untestable without DNA. Per germline, CDR1 LGHDT and CDR2 YNNKEL (reference sequence). There are 16 residues in the CDR3.